The 2 T cell receptor beta chains below all came from one sample that was sequenced in a study of CD8 T cells in Susac syndrome. Random hexamers served to reverse transcribe about 0.5 to 1 ug RNA. A single record per CDR3 protein comes from TCRdb applying MiXCR to the immunoSEQ multiplex PCR reads. This table has around 280,000 distinct CDR3 sequences, approximately 81% appearing once. The sequencing sample was made of CD8+ T cells from PBMCs. The origin of the receptors is a human donor with multiple sclerosis.

The table lists this clonotype with a count of one. The chain joins TRBV6-1 to TRBJ1-4; the D is unclear. In germline, CDR1 is MNHNS, CDR2 SASEGT. With 4 bases removed from V and 8 bases from J, the gap between germline ends came to 20 bases. The CDR3 is 16 residues long. CDR3 in DNA: TGTGCCAGCAGTGCGTCCGGGAGTGCGGGCAAGGAAAAACTGTTTTTT. It translates to CASSASGSAGKEKLFF.

In DNA form, the CDR3 reads TGCAGTGCTAGAGATCGGGAAGCTTACAATGAGCAGTTCTTC. Its protein is CSARDREAYNEQFF. The chain recombines TRBV20-1 with TRBJ2-1; possibly TRBD2 for D (5 bases). Per the germline V gene, CDR1 is DFQATT and CDR2 is SNEGSKA (reference sequence). Trimming removed 0 bases from V and 4 bases from J, with 10 bases in between. This CDR3 contains 14 residues.